The 3 T cell receptor beta chains below all came from one sample that was sequenced in a study of neoadjuvant anti-PD-1 for oral cavity cancer (dated by TCRdb to about 2021). Library preparation was by the immunoSEQ multiplex PCR assay. TCRdb stores this immuneACCESS table with in-frame sequences only. Part of the clones is absent; in the studies checked, under half of the shortfall reflects unresolved V genes, and no reason is known for the rest. A total of tens of thousands of clones appear in this sample, about 76% of them only once. The ten top clones hold approximately 5% of the sample. Read against the paper, the sample's time point label means: after neoadjuvant nivolumab, at surgical resection. The sequenced sample was PBMCs, obtained after nivolumab (anti-PD-1) treatment. These receptor sequences come from a person aged 40 to 85 with oral cavity squamous cell carcinoma.

The chain has TRBV7-9 and TRBJ1-1, with a weak D call TRBD1 (5 bases). The V end lost 0 bases, the J end lost 4 bases, and 9 bases lay between the germline ends. The CDR3 runs to 14 residues. Germline loops: CDR1 SEHNR, CDR2 FQNEAQ (reference sequence). The CDR3 bases are TGTGCCAGCAGCTTAGCGGCAGGGAGCACTGAAGCTTTCTTT. The encoded protein is CASSLAAGSTEAFF. The whole variable domain, remainder taken from reference TRBV7-9 and TRBJ1-1, is DTGVSQNPRHKITKRGQNVTFRCDPISEHNRLYWYRQTLGQGPEFLTYFQNEAQLEKSRLLSDRFSAERPKGSFSTLEIQRTEQGDSAMYLCASSLAAGSTEAFFGQGTRLTVV.

The gene calls are TRBV9 and TRBJ2-3, with a weak D call TRBD2 (6 bases). The germline CDR1 and CDR2 sequences are SGDLS and YYNGEE. CDR3 size: 16 residues. Between the trimmed V and J ends, which lost 4 bases and 2 bases, there was a span of 17 bases. The CDR3 reads CASSTRGGVITDTQYF. DNA of the CDR3: TGTGCCAGCAGCACCCGGGGCGGGGTGATCACAGATACGCAGTATTTT.

This rearrangement joins TRBV6-6 to TRBJ1-1; D gene unclear. Germline CDR1 reads MNHNY; CDR2 reads SVGAGI (reference sequence). The CDR3 consists of 13 residues. Trimming removed 2 bases at V and 3 bases at J, with 7 bases between. The CDR3 loop is CASSYVRDTEAFF. The CDR3 nucleotides are TGTGCCAGCAGTTACGTTCGGGACACTGAAGCTTTCTTT.